One and the same sample provided the 16 T cell receptor beta chains below, sequenced in a study of T cells after yellow fever vaccination. TCRdb reanalysed the 5' RACE reads using MiXCR and keeps one entry per CDR3 protein. Among 240,000 or so distinct CDR3 sequences, less than 8.5% were seen once, and the ten largest hold approximately 0.85%. The sequenced sample was CD4+ T cells sorted from PBMCs, obtained 15 days after the yellow fever booster vaccination. Receptors originate from a young man who received the YFV17D yellow fever vaccine.

The rearrangement links TRBV7-2 to TRBJ2-1; D is undetermined. Per germline, CDR1 SGHTA and CDR2 FQGNSA. V shed 3 bases and J shed 10 bases, with 7 bases lying between them. This CDR3 has 11 amino acids. CDR3 coding DNA: TGTGCCAGCAGCTTTCGGTTGGAGCAGTTCTTC. Translating gives CASSFRLEQFF. The variable domain in full, with the rest retrieved from reference TRBV7-2 and TRBJ2-1, is GAGVSQSPSNKVTEKGKDVELRCDPISGHTALYWYRQSLGQGLEFLIYFQGNSAPDKSGLPSDRFSAERTGGSVSTLTIQRTQQEDSAVYLCASSFRLEQFFGPGTRLTVL.

This clonotype came up a few times. This chain uses TRBV3-1 with TRBJ1-5; the D gene is possibly TRBD1 (6 bases). CDR1 and CDR2 (germline): LGHDT, YNNKEL (reference sequence). The V gene lost 5 bases and the J gene lost 8 bases, with 16 bases spanning the gap. This CDR3 spans 14 amino acids. The CDR3 region is CASSKQGHFEPQHF. CDR3 nucleotides: TGTGCCAGCAGCAAACAGGGACATTTCGAGCCCCAGCATTTT.

This clonotype appeared many times. This chain joins TRBV28 and TRBJ2-7; D is possibly TRBD1 (5 bases). From germline, CDR1 is MDHEN and CDR2 SYDVKM. V was cut by 7 bases and J by 2 bases, with 12 bases left in between. The CDR3 has 13 residues. Written as DNA, the CDR3 is TGTGCCAGCACCCGGGCAGGGACCTACGAGCAGTACTTC. Translating gives CASTRAGTYEQYF.

This clonotype was counted between two and nine times. This sequence joins TRBV10-3 and TRBJ2-1, with D perhaps TRBD1 (5 bases). Between the trimmed V and J ends, which lost 5 bases and 4 bases, there was a span of 9 bases. This CDR3 is 13 amino acids long. Germline values: CDR1 ENHRY, CDR2 SYGVKD. The CDR3 DNA follows: TGTGCCATCAGTTCCGACAGATACAATGAGCAGTTCTTC. Its protein is CAISSDRYNEQFF.

This clonotype was found a few times. This chain connects TRBV5-1 to TRBJ2-5; tentative D call: TRBD1 (5 bases). Germline-derived CDR1 and CDR2 are SGHRS and YFSETQ. The CDR3 totals 14 residues. Trimming cost V 0 bases and J 2 bases, with 8 bases left between them. In DNA form, the CDR3 reads TGCGCCAGCAGCTTGGCACAGGCTCAAGAGACCCAGTACTTC. It yields the protein CASSLAQAQETQYF.

This clonotype was seen a handful of times. The J gene is TRBJ2-6, the V gene TRBV12-3 or TRBV12-4; tentatively, D is TRBD1 (5 bases). Trimming pared 5 bases from V and 0 bases from J, leaving 14 bases between. This CDR3 has 17 residues. CDR3 protein: CASSETVNLSGANVLTF. The CDR3 nucleotides read TGTGCCAGCAGTGAGACAGTGAATCTCTCTGGGGCCAACGTCCTGACTTTC.

This clonotype occurred many times. V and J are TRBV7-3 and TRBJ1-1; D call uncertain. The germline V and J ends were trimmed by 4 bases and 5 bases, with 5 bases remaining between them. The length of the CDR3 is 11 residues. Germline CDR1 reads SGHTA; CDR2 reads FQGTGA. Here the CDR3 reads CASSSGTEAFF. The CDR3 DNA reads as TGTGCCAGCAGCTCTGGGACTGAAGCTTTCTTT.

The chain links TRBV20-1 to TRBJ2-7, with D uncertain. V was cut by 2 bases and J by 6 bases, with 11 bases left in between. This CDR3 has 12 residues. Germline CDR1 is DFQATT and CDR2 is SNEGSKA (reference sequence). CDR3 sequence (DNA): TGCAGTGCTAGAACAGAGATAGGCGAGCAGTACTTC. This gives the protein CSARTEIGEQYF.

The chain couples TRBV29-1 to TRBJ2-7, with TRBD2 matching over 12 bases. In germline, CDR1 is SQVTM, CDR2 ANQGSEA. V trimming: 2 bases; J trimming: 6 bases; junction bases outside the gene matches: 8. The CDR3 is made up of 15 amino acids. For the CDR3, the DNA is TGCAGCGTTGAATTCAGGACTAGCGGGATCGGCGAGCAGTACTTC. It translates to CSVEFRTSGIGEQYF.

In this sample, this clonotype turned up many times. The rearrangement links TRBV15 to TRBJ2-3; D possibly corresponds to TRBD1 (6 bases). The CDR3 has 14 amino acids. Germline CDR1 is LNHNV and CDR2 is YYDKDF (reference sequence). The V end was cut by 6 bases, the J end by 5 bases, with 15 bases between. The CDR3 loop reads CATRVGGVGDTQYF. CDR3 bases: TGTGCCACCAGGGTAGGGGGAGTTGGAGATACGCAGTATTTT. The whole variable domain, filled in from reference TRBV15 and TRBJ2-3, reads DAMVIQNPRYQVTQFGKPVTLSCSQTLNHNVMYWYQQKSSQAPKLLFHYYDKDFNNEADTPDNFQSRRPNTSFCFLDIRSPGLGDTAMYLCATRVGGVGDTQYFGPGTRLTVL.

This clonotype was counted at least ten times. The chain carries TRBV12-3 or TRBV12-4 and TRBJ2-1; 8 bases agree with TRBD1. This CDR3 region has 14 residues. V lost 5 bases, J lost 6 bases, and 6 bases stayed unmatched. In DNA form, the CDR3 reads TGTGCCAGCAGTCGCCGGGACAGGCTCAATGAGCAGTTCTTC. Its protein is CASSRRDRLNEQFF.

The sample holds many counts of this clonotype. The genes are TRBV5-1 and TRBJ2-3; perhaps TRBD2 as D (6 bases). Trimming stripped 0 bases from V and 1 base from J, with 9 bases between. The CDR3 is made up of 15 amino acids. Germline V CDR1 and CDR2: SGHRS, YFSETQ. DNA for the CDR3: TGCGCCAGCAGCTTGGTCGGCGGGGGCACAGATACGCAGTATTTT. Residues: CASSLVGGGTDTQYF.

About this clonotype itself: Germline is not matched at one junction end, which may reflect a read error. The V call is TRBV19, the J call TRBJ2-7; 7 nucleotides agree with TRBD2. The germline CDR1 and CDR2 sequences are LNHDA and SQIVND (reference sequence). The CDR3 runs 14 residues. In nucleotides, the CDR3 is TGTGCCAGTAGTAGTGTCTTCGGGGGGTACGAGAAGTACTTC. Its protein product is CASSSVFGGYEKYF.

The rearrangement joins TRBV30 to TRBJ2-7; weak D call: TRBD1 (6 bases). Germline CDR1 reads GTSNPN; CDR2 reads SVGIG (reference sequence). The CDR3 loop spans 14 amino acids. The V and J ends lost 2 bases and 6 bases respectively, with 17 bases between them. Here the CDR3 DNA reads TGTGCCTGGAGTAAGACAGGAGGTCGGAGCGAGCAGTACTTC. The encoded protein is CAWSKTGGRSEQYF.

The chain carries TRBV20-1 and TRBJ2-1, with TRBD2 identical over 9 bases. There are 15 residues in the CDR3. Looked up from germline, CDR1 is DFQATT and CDR2 is SNEGSKA (reference sequence). V gave up 0 bases and J gave up 7 bases; unmatched junction bases: 7. The CDR3 DNA sequence: TGCAGTGCTAGAGAGGCCCTAGCGGGAAAAAATGAGCAGTTCTTC. This codes for CSAREALAGKNEQFF.

This chain uses TRBV6-5 with TRBJ2-2; 11 nucleotides line up with TRBD2. Germline V gene lookup returns CDR1 MNHEY and CDR2 SVGAGI. CDR3 length equals 17 residues. V was pared by 3 bases and J by 2 bases, with 5 bases of the junction left unmatched. In DNA, the CDR3 is TGTGCCAGCAGTTATTTTCTAGCGGGAGGAAACACCGGGGAGCTGTTTTTT. Amino acid sequence: CASSYFLAGGNTGELFF.